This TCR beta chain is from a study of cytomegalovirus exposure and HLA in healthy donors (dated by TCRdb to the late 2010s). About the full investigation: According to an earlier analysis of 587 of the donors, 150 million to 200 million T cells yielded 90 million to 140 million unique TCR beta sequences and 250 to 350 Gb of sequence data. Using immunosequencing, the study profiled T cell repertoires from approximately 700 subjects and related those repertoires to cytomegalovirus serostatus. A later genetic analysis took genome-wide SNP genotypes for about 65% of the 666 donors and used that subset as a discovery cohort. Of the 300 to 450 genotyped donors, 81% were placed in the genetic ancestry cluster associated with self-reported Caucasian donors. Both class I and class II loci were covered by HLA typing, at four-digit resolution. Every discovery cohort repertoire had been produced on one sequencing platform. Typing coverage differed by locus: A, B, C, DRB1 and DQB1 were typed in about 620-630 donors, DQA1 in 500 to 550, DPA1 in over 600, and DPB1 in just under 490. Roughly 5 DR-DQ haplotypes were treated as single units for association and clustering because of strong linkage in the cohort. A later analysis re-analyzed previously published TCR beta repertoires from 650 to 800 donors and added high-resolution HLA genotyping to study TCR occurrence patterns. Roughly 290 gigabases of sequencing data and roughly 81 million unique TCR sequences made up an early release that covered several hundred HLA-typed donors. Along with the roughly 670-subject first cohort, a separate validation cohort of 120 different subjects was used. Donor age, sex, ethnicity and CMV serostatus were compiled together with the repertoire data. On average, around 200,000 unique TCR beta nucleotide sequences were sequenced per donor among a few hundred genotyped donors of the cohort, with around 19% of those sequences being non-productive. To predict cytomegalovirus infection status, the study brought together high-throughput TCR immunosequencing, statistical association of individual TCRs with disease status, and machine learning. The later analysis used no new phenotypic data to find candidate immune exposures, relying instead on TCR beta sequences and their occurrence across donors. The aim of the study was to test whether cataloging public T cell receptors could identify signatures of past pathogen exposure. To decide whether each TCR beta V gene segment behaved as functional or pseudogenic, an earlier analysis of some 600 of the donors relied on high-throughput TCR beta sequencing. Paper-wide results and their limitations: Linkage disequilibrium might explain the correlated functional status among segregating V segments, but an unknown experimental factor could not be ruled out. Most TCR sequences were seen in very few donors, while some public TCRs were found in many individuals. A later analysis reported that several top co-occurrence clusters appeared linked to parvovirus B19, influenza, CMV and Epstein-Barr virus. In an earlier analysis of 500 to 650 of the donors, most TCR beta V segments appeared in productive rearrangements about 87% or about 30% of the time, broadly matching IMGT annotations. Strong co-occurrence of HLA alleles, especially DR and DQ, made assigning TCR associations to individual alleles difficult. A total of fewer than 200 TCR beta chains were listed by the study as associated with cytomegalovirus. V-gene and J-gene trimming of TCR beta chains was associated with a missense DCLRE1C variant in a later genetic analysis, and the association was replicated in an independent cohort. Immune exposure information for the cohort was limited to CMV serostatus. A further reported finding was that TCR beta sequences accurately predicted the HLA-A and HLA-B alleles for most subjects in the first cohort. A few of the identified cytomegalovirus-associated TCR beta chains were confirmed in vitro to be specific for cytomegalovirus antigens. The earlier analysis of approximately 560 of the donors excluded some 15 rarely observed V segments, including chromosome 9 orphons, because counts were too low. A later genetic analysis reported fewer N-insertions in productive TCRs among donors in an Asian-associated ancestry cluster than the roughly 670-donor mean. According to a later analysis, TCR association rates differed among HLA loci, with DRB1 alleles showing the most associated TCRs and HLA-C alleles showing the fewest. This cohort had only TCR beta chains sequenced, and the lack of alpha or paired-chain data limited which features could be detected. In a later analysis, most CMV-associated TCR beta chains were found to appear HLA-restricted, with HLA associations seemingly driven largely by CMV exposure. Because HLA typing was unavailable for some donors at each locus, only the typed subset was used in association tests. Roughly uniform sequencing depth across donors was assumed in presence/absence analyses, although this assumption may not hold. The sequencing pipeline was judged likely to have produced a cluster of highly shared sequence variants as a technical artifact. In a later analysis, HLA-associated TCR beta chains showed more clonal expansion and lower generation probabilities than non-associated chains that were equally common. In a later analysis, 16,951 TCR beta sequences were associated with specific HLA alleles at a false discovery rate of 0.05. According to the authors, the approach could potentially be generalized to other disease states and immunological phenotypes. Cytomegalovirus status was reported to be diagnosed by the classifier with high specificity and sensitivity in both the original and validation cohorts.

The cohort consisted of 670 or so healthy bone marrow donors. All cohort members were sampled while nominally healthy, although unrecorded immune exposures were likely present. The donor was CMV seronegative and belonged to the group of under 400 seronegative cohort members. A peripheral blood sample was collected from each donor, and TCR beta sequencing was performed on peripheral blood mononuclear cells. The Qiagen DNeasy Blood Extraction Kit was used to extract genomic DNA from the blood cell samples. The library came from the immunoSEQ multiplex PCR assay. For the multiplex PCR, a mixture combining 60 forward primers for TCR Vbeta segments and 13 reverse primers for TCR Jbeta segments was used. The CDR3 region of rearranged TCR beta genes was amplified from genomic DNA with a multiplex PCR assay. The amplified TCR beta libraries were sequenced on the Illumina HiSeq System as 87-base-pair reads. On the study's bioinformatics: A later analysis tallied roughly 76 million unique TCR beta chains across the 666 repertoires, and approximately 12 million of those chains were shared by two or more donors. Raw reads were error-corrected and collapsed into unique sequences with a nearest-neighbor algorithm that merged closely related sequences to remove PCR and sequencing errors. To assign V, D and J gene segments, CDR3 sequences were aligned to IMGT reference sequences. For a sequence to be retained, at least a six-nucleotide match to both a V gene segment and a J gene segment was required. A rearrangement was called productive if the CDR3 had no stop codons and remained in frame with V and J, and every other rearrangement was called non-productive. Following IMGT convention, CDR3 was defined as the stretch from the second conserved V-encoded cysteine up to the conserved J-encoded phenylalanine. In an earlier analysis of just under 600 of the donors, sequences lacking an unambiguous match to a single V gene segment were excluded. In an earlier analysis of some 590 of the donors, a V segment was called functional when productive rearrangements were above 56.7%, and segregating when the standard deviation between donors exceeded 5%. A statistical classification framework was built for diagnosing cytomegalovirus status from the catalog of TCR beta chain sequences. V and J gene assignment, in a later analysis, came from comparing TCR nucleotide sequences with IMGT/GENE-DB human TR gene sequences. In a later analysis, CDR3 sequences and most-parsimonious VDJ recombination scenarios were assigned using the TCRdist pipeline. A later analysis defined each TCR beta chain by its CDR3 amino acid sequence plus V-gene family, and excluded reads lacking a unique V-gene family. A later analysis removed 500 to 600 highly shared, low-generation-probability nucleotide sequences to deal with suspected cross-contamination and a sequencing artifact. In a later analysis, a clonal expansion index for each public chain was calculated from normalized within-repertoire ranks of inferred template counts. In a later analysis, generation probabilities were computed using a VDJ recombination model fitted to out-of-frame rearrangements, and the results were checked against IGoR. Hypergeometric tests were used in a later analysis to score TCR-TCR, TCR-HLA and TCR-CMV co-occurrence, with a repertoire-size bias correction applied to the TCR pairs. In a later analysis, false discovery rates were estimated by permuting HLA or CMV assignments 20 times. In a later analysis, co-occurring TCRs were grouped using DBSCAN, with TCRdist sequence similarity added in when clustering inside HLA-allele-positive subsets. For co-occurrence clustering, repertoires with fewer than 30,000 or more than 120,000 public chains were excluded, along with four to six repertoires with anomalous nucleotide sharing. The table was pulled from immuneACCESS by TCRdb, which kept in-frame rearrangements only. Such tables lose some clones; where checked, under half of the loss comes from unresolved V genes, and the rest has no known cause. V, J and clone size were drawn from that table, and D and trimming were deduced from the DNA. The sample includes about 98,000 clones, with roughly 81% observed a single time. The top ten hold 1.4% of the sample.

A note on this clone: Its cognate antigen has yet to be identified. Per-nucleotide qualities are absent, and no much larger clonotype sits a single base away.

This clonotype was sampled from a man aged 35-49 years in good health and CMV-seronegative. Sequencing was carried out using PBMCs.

The CDR3 reads as follows: CASSLRTGGGTGELFF. The DNA sequence is as follows: TGCGCCAGCAGCTTGCGGACAGGGGGCGGGACCGGGGAGCTGTTTTTT. The chain is encoded by TRBV5-1 joined to TRBJ2-2, with 11 bases matching TRBD1. The CDR3 has 16 amino acids, counting the end cysteine and phenylalanine. Left in the record is the CDR3 DNA by itself, 48 bases read in frame from the first base. Based on the germline V gene, the CDR1 and CDR2 sequences are SGHRS and YFSETQ. Germline trimming: 1 base from V, 5 bases from J; junction bases outside gene matches: 4.